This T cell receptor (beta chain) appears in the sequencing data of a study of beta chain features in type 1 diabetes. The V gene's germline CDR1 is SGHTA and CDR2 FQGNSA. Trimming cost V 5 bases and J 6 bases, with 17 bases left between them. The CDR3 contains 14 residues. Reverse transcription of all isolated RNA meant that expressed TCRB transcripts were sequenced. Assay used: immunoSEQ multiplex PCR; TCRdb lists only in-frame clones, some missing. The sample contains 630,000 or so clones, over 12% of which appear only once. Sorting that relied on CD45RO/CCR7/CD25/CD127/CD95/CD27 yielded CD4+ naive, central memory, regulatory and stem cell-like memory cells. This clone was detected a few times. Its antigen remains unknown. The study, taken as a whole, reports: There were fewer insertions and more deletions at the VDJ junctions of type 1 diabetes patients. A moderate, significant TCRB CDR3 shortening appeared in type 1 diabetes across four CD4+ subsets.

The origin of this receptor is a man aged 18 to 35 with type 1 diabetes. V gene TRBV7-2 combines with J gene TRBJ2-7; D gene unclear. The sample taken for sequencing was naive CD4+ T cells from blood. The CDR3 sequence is CASSTDPQALEQYF. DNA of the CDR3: TGTGCCAGCAGCACTGACCCCCAGGCCCTCGAGCAGTACTTC.